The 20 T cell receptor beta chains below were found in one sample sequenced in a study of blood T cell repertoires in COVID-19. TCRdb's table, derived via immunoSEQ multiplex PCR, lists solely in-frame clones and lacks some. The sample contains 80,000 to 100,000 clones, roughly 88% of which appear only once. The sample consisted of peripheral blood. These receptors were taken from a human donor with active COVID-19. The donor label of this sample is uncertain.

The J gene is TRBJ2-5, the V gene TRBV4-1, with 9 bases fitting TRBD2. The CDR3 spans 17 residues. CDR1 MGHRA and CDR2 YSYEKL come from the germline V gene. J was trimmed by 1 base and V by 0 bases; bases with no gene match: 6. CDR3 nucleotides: TGCGCCAGCAGCCAAGAAGGGGCGGGGGGGATCCAAGAGACCCAGTACTTC. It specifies CASSQEGAGGIQETQYF.

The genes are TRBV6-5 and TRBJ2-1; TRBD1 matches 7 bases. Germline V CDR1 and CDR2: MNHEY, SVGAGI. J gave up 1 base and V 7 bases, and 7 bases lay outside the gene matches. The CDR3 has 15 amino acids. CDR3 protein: CASTRGTASYNEQFF. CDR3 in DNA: TGTGCCAGCACGAGAGGGACAGCTTCCTACAATGAGCAGTTCTTC.

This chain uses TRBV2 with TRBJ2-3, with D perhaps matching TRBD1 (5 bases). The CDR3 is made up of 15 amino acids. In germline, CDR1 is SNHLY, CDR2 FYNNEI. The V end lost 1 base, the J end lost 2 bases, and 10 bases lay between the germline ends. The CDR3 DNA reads TGTGCCAGCAGTGAAGTAAGGGGTCTCACAGATACGCAGTATTTT. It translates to CASSEVRGLTDTQYF.

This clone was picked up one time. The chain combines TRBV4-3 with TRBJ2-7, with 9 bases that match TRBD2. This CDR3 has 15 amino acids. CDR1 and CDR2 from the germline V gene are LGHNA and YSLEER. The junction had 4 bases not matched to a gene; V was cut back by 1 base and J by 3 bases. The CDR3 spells CASSQGSSGVYEQYF. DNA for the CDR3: TGCGCCAGCAGCCAAGGGTCTAGCGGGGTCTACGAGCAGTACTTC.

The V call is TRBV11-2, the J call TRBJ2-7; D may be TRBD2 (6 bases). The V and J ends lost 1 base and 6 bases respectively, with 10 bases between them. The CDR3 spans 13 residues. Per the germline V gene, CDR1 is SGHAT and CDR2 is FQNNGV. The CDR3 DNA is TGTGCCAGCAGCTTAGTTCGGGGGAGCGAGCAGTACTTC. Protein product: CASSLVRGSEQYF.

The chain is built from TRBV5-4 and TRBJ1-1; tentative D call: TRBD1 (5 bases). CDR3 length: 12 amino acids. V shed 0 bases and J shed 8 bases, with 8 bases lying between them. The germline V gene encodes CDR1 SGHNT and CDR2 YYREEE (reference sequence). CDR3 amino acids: CASSLGAGEAFF. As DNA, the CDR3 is TGTGCCAGCAGCTTGGGGGCAGGGGAAGCTTTCTTT.

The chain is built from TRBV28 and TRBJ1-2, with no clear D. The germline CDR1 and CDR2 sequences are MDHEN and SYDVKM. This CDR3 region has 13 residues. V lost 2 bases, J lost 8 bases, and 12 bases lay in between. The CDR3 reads CASSLVQVRGYTF. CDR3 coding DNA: TGTGCCAGCAGTTTAGTTCAGGTTAGAGGCTACACCTTC.

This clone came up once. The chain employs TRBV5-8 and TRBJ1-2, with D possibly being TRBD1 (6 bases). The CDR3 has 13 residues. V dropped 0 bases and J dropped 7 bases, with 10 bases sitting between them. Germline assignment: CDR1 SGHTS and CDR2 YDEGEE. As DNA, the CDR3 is TGTGCCAGCAGCTTGGTCGGGGGGCTTGGCTACACCTTC. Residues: CASSLVGGLGYTF.

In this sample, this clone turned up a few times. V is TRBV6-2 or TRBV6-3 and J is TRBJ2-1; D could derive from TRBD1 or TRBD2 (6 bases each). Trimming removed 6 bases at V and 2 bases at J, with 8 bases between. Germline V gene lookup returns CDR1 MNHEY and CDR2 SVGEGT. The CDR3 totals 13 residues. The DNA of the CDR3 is TGTGCCAGCAGCGGGGGCCCCTACAATGAGCAGTTCTTC. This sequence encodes CASSGGPYNEQFF.

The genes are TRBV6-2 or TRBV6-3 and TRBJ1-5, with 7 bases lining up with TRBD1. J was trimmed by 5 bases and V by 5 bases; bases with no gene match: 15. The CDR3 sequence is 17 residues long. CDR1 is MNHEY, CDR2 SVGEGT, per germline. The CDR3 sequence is CASSQPGQRQVHQPQHF. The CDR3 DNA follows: TGTGCCAGCAGTCAACCGGGACAGCGACAAGTACATCAGCCCCAGCATTTT.

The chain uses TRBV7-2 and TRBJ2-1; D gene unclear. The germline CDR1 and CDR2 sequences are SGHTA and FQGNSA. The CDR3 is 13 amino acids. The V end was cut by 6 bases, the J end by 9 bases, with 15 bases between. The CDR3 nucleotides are TGTGCCAGCAGATCCAATTTAGTCGGTGAGCAGTTCTTC. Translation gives CASRSNLVGEQFF.

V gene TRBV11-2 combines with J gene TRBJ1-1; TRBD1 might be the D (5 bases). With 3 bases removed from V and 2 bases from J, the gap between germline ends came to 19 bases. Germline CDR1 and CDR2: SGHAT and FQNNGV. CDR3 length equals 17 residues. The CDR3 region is CASSFGNAGLTNTEAFF. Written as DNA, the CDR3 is TGTGCCAGCAGCTTCGGTAATGCGGGGCTAACTAACACTGAAGCTTTCTTT.

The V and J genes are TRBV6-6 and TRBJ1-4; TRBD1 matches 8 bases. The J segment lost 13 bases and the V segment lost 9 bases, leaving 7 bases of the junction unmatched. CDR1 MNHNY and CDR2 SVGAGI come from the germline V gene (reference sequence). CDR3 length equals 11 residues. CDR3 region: CASGDRTGLFF. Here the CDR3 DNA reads TGTGCCAGTGGGGACAGGACTGGACTGTTTTTT.

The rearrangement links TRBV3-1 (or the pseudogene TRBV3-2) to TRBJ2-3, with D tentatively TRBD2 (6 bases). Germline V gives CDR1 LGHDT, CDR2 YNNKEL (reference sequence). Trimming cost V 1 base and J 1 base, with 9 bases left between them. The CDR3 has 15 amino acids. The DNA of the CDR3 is TGTGCCAGCAGCCAAGCTAGCGTCGGCACAGATACGCAGTATTTT. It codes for CASSQASVGTDTQYF.

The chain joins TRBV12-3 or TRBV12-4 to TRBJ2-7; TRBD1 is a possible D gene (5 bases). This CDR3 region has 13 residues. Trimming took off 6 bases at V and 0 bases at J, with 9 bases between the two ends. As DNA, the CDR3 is TGTGCCAGCAGGATGACAGTCTCCTACGAGCAGTACTTC. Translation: CASRMTVSYEQYF.

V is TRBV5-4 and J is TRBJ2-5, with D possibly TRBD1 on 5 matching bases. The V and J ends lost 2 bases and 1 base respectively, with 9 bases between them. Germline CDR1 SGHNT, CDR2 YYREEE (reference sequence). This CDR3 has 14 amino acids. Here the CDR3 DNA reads TGTGCCAGCAGCTTTAGGGGCACCCAAGAGACCCAGTACTTC. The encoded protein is CASSFRGTQETQYF.

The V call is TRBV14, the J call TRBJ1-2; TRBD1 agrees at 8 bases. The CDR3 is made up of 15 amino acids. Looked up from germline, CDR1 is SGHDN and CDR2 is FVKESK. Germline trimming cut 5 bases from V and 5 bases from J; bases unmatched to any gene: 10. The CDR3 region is CASSETGQVVYGYTF. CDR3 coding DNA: TGTGCCAGCAGCGAGACGGGACAGGTGGTTTATGGCTACACCTTC.

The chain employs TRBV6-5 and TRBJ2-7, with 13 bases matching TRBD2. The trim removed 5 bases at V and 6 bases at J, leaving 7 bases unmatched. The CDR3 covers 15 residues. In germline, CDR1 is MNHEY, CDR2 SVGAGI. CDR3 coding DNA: TGTGCCAGCAGTAGGACTAGCGGGGGATCTGGCGAGCAGTACTTC. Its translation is CASSRTSGGSGEQYF.

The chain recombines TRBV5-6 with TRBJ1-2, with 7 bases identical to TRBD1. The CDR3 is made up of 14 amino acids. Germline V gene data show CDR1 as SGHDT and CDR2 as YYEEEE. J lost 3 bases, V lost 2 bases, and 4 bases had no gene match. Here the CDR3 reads CASSFRQGYYGYTF. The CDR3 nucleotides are TGTGCCAGCAGCTTCCGACAGGGATACTATGGCTACACCTTC.

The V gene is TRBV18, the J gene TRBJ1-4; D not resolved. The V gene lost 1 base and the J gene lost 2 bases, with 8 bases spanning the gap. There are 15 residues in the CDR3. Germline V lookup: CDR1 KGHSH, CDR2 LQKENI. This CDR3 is CASSPQHSTNEKLFF. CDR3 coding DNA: TGTGCCAGCTCACCACAACATTCGACTAATGAAAAACTGTTTTTT.